These 16 T cell receptor beta chains originate from one sample sequenced in a study of blood T cell repertoires in COVID-19. TCRdb's table, derived via immunoSEQ multiplex PCR, lists solely in-frame clones and lacks some. Found here are 250,000 or so clones, about 86% of them singletons; the top ten hold about 1.3%. Sequencing was performed on peripheral blood. Receptors were obtained from a man older than 75 with acute or convalescent COVID-19.

As concerns this clone: The junction departs from germline at one end; a sequencing error may be responsible. The gene calls are TRBV9 and TRBJ1-5; no reliable D call. The CDR3 runs to 14 residues. The germline V gene encodes CDR1 SGDLS and CDR2 YYNGEE. The CDR3, as DNA: TGTGCCAGCAGCGCCGGACCTAATCCTCGGGGTTTGGGTTTT. Translating it yields CASSAGPNPRGLGF.

The chain has TRBV9 and TRBJ2-7; D is ambiguous. CDR3 length: 14 amino acids. V was cut by 0 bases and J by 5 bases, with 12 bases left in between. Germline V gives CDR1 SGDLS, CDR2 YYNGEE. CDR3 bases: TGTGCCAGCAGCGTAGCACTCTTTAGCAACGAGCAGTACTTC. Translated, it gives CASSVALFSNEQYF.

The chain employs TRBV19 and TRBJ2-7, with D perhaps TRBD2 (5 bases). Germline loops: CDR1 LNHDA, CDR2 SQIVND (reference sequence). This CDR3 comprises 13 residues. V was cut by 2 bases and J by 5 bases, with 10 bases left in between. The DNA for the CDR3 is TGTGCCAGTAGTATATCCGGGATGAACGAGCAGTACTTC. It codes for CASSISGMNEQYF.

The chain has TRBV10-3 and TRBJ2-1; 10 bases match TRBD2. The CDR3 totals 15 residues. The V segment lost 8 bases and the J segment 4 bases; nucleotides outside the gene matches: 8. The germline gives CDR1 ENHRY, CDR2 SYGVKD. The DNA of the CDR3 is TGTGCCATCGGAGCCGGGACTAGCGCGTACAATGAGCAGTTCTTC. It specifies CAIGAGTSAYNEQFF.

The chain recombines TRBV7-3 with TRBJ2-1; the D is unclear. V shed 5 bases and J shed 4 bases, with 15 bases lying between them. The CDR3 totals 15 residues. The germline CDR1 and CDR2 sequences are SGHTA and FQGTGA. The CDR3 nucleotides are TGTGCCAGCAGCCTCTCCCTGACTGGATACAATGAGCAGTTCTTC. Amino acid sequence: CASSLSLTGYNEQFF.

This chain uses TRBV3-1 (or the pseudogene TRBV3-2) with TRBJ2-1; 9 bases match TRBD2. Germline lookup yields CDR1 LGHDT and CDR2 YNNKEL (reference sequence). The V and J ends lost 1 base and 6 bases, in that order; junction bases with no gene match: 4. The CDR3 is 15 residues long. The CDR3 loop reads CASSQVRTSVNEQFF. CDR3 bases: TGTGCCAGCAGCCAAGTTAGGACTAGCGTCAATGAGCAGTTCTTC.

The chain couples TRBV7-3 to TRBJ2-2; tentatively, D is TRBD1 (5 bases). Germline V CDR1 and CDR2: SGHTA, FQGTGA. Trimming removed 1 base at V and 2 bases at J, with 11 bases between. The CDR3 covers 16 residues. CDR3 in amino acids: CASSLMAQANTGELFF. CDR3 in DNA: TGTGCCAGCAGCTTAATGGCACAGGCCAACACCGGGGAGCTGTTTTTT.

The V gene is TRBV9, the J gene TRBJ1-4; maybe TRBD1 (5 bases). This CDR3 spans 14 amino acids. V dropped 7 bases and J dropped 7 bases, with 17 bases sitting between them. Per the germline V gene, CDR1 is SGDLS and CDR2 is YYNGEE. The chain's CDR3 is CASGAGNVPEKLFF. Written as DNA, the CDR3 is TGTGCCAGCGGGGCAGGGAACGTGCCTGAAAAACTGTTTTTT. The entire variable domain, with the rest obtained from reference TRBV9 and TRBJ1-4, is as follows: DSGVTQTPKHLITATGQRVTLRCSPRSGDLSVYWYQQSLDQGLQFLIQYYNGEERAKGNILERFSAQQFPDLHSELNLSSLELGDSALYFCASGAGNVPEKLFFGSGTQLSVL.

CDR3 in amino acids: CASSLTRGEQFF. The CDR3 DNA reads TGTGCCAGCAGCCTCACAAGGGGTGAGCAGTTCTTC. The chain has TRBV7-2 and TRBJ2-1, with TRBD1 as a possible D gene (5 bases). The CDR3 length is 12 residues. Trimming stripped 5 bases from V and 9 bases from J, with 11 bases between. Germline assignment: CDR1 SGHTA and CDR2 FQGNSA.

The rearrangement joins TRBV12-3 or TRBV12-4 to TRBJ1-5, with 8 bases identical to TRBD1. The CDR3 has 13 residues. With 8 bases clipped from V and 4 bases from J, the junction kept 4 bases outside the gene matches. The CDR3 region is CASGTGSNQPQHF. The CDR3 DNA follows: TGTGCCAGCGGGACAGGTTCTAATCAGCCCCAGCATTTT.

This chain uses TRBV28 with TRBJ2-5; the match to TRBD1 covers 9 bases. CDR1 is MDHEN, CDR2 SYDVKM, per germline. The CDR3 runs to 15 residues. V was clipped by 6 bases and J by 3 bases; unmatched bases: 8. CDR3 amino acids: CASRSQGAGEETQYF. In DNA form, the CDR3 reads TGTGCCAGCAGGTCACAGGGGGCGGGAGAAGAGACCCAGTACTTC.

CDR3 in amino acids: CASRRGFTEAFF. The CDR3 nucleotides read TGTGCCAGTAGACGGGGTTTCACTGAAGCTTTCTTT. The chain has TRBV6-5 and TRBJ1-1, with unresolved D. The V and J ends lost 9 bases and 4 bases respectively, with 12 bases between them. The CDR3 has 12 amino acids. CDR1 and CDR2 (germline): MNHEY, SVGAGI.

The chain combines TRBV25-1 with TRBJ1-2; TRBD1 agrees at 12 bases. Trimming at V came to 4 bases and at J to 7 bases, leaving 7 bases not matched to a gene. The CDR3 has 15 amino acids. From germline, CDR1 is MGHDK and CDR2 SYGVNS. The CDR3 DNA sequence: TGTGCCAGCAGTGGAGCGGGACAGGGGGCGATTGGCTACACCTTC. Residues: CASSGAGQGAIGYTF.

This sequence joins TRBV5-1 and TRBJ2-3; 7 bases fit TRBD2. Trimming cost V 1 base and J 3 bases; bases outside gene matches: 5. Germline CDR1 is SGHRS and CDR2 is YFSETQ. This CDR3 is 15 amino acids long. The CDR3 nucleotides read TGCGCCAGCAGCTTGATGGCGGGAGCGACAGATACGCAGTATTTT. Translation: CASSLMAGATDTQYF.

This chain uses TRBV5-1 with TRBJ2-1; TRBD2 matches at 8 bases. Unmatched junction bases numbered 2, after V lost 3 bases and J lost 0 bases. The CDR3 loop spans 15 amino acids. Germline lookup yields CDR1 SGHRS and CDR2 YFSETQ. CDR3 in DNA: TGCGCCAGCAGCTATAGCGGGACCTCCTACAATGAGCAGTTCTTC. It codes for CASSYSGTSYNEQFF. Supplemented by reference TRBV5-1 and TRBJ2-1, the full variable domain reads KAGVTQTPRYLIKTRGQQVTLSCSPISGHRSVSWYQQTPGQGLQFLFEYFSETQRNKGNFPGRFSGRQFSNSRSEMNVSTLELGDSALYLCASSYSGTSYNEQFFGPGTRLTVL.

This clone occurred a few times. The chain couples TRBV11-2 to TRBJ2-5, with D perhaps matching TRBD1 (6 bases). Germline CDR1 is SGHAT and CDR2 is FQNNGV. This CDR3 comprises 14 residues. V lost 5 bases to trimming and J lost 2 bases, with 12 bases between them. The CDR3 sequence is CASSLTGSQETQYF. CDR3 coding DNA: TGTGCCAGCAGCCTAACAGGGTCGCAAGAGACCCAGTACTTC.